The 19 T cell receptor beta chains below were found in one sample sequenced in a study of beta chain features in type 1 diabetes. Reverse transcription of all isolated RNA meant that expressed TCRB transcripts were sequenced. This table comes from immunoSEQ multiplex PCR, and its TCRdb copy is limited to in-frame clones, with some not included. The table lists approximately 260,000 clones, around 20% of them singletons. These TCRs' antigens remain unknown. The study's findings and limits: When Type 1 diabetes patients were examined, their TCRB CDR3s proved moderately but significantly shorter in all four CD4+ subsets.

Material for sequencing was naive CD4+ T cells from blood. The receptor source for this set is a middle-aged woman with type 1 diabetes.

This clone was picked up a small number of times. The CDR3 region is CASSSSTASYEQYF. The CDR3 nucleotides are TGTGCCAGCAGCTCCTCGACAGCCTCCTACGAGCAGTACTTC. This chain connects TRBV7-3 to TRBJ2-7, with TRBD1 as a possible D gene (5 bases). This CDR3 comprises 14 residues. Trimming left V 4 bases short and J 0 bases short, with 10 bases between. CDR1 and CDR2 (germline): SGHTA, FQGTGA.

The chain couples TRBV14 to TRBJ2-7; 7 nucleotides match TRBD1. This CDR3 spans 16 amino acids. Germline CDR1 is SGHDN and CDR2 is FVKESK. V lost 1 base and J lost 7; bases outside the gene matches: 13. CDR3 amino acids: CASSQVGAGGLREQYF. Here the CDR3 DNA reads TGTGCCAGCAGCCAAGTAGGGGCAGGGGGATTGAGGGAGCAGTACTTC.

This clone was counted only a few times. The chain carries TRBV29-1 and TRBJ2-1; perhaps TRBD2 as D (6 bases). CDR1 and CDR2 (germline): SQVTM, ANQGSEA. V was shortened by 7 bases and J by 4 bases, with 14 bases between the two germline ends. The CDR3 sequence is 13 residues long. DNA for the CDR3: TGCAGCGGTCTTAGGGACTTTTACAATGAGCAGTTCTTC. The encoded protein is CSGLRDFYNEQFF.

This clone was picked up a small number of times. V and J are TRBV2 and TRBJ2-5; possible D gene TRBD1, 6 bases. The CDR3 has 14 residues. Germline V gene lookup returns CDR1 SNHLY and CDR2 FYNNEI. Trimming took 6 bases from V and 3 from J, leaving 14 bases between them. CDR3 nucleotide sequence: TGTGCCAGCAGAGTAACAAGACAGGAAGAGACCCAGTACTTC. Translating it yields CASRVTRQEETQYF.

This sequence joins TRBV6-6 and TRBJ1-5; D is unclear. The CDR3 is 13 residues long. Germline values: CDR1 MNHNY, CDR2 SVGAGI (reference sequence). V lost 8 bases and J 7 bases, leaving 15 bases between the germline ends. CDR3 in amino acids: CASDINQAQPQHF. The CDR3 DNA follows: TGTGCCAGCGACATCAATCAAGCCCAGCCCCAGCATTTT.

This clone was observed once. V gene TRBV27 combines with J gene TRBJ2-4, with a weak D call TRBD2 (6 bases). V was pared by 4 bases and J by 13 bases, with 14 bases between. CDR3 size: 12 residues. From germline, CDR1 is MNHEY and CDR2 SMNVEV (reference sequence). Here the CDR3 reads CASSSIPGLQYF. In DNA, the CDR3 is TGTGCCAGCAGTTCCATCCCGGGACTGCAGTACTTC.

This chain links TRBV28 with TRBJ2-1, with D perhaps TRBD1 (6 bases). V was clipped by 3 bases and J by 7 bases, with 13 bases between them. Germline CDR1 is MDHEN and CDR2 is SYDVKM. The CDR3 is made up of 14 amino acids. In DNA, the CDR3 is TGTGCCAGCAGTTTGGGGGACATCCATAATGAGCAGTTCTTC. Protein product: CASSLGDIHNEQFF. Variable domain in full (rest from reference TRBV28 and TRBJ2-1): DVKVTQSSRYLVKRTGEKVFLECVQDMDHENMFWYRQDPGLGLRLIYFSYDVKMKEKGDIPEGYSVSREKKERFSLILESASTNQTSMYLCASSLGDIHNEQFFGPGTRLTVL.

The chain has TRBV6-6 and TRBJ2-7; weak D call: TRBD1 (5 bases). Germline V CDR1 and CDR2: MNHNY, SVGAGI (reference sequence). V lost 0 bases to trimming and J lost 7 bases, with 10 bases between them. This CDR3 contains 13 residues. The CDR3 spells CASSYSQGSEQYF. In DNA, the CDR3 is TGTGCCAGCAGTTACTCGCAGGGTAGTGAGCAGTACTTC.

The V gene is TRBV28, the J gene TRBJ1-2; 9 nucleotides line up with TRBD1. Germline assignment: CDR1 MDHEN and CDR2 SYDVKM. CDR3 length: 14 residues. The V gene end was trimmed by 8 bases and the J gene end by 4 bases; junction bases not matched to a gene: 8. CDR3 loop: CASRYRGRVYGYTF. The DNA of the CDR3 is TGTGCCAGCCGATACAGGGGGCGGGTCTATGGCTACACCTTC.

This clone came up a few times. The V gene is TRBV7-2, the J gene TRBJ2-2; 7 bases map to TRBD1. Looked up from germline, CDR1 is SGHTA and CDR2 is FQGNSA. The J segment lost 8 bases and the V segment lost 0 bases, leaving 12 bases of the junction unmatched. This CDR3 is built from 17 residues. This CDR3 reads CASSLAWKGGMSGELFF. The CDR3 DNA sequence: TGTGCCAGCAGCTTAGCGTGGAAAGGGGGCATGTCTGGGGAGCTGTTTTTT.

This clone was detected a few times. The gene calls are TRBV5-4 and TRBJ2-7, with TRBD2 matching 8 bases. Trimming removed 4 bases from V and 1 base from J; junction bases left unmatched: 7. Germline CDR1 is SGHNT and CDR2 is YYREEE (reference sequence). CDR3 length: 15 residues. The CDR3 here is CASSPRTSLSYEQYF. For the CDR3, the DNA is TGTGCCAGCAGCCCCCGGACTAGCCTATCCTACGAGCAGTACTTC.

This chain connects TRBV19 to TRBJ1-1, with 9 bases that match TRBD1. Trimming took 5 bases from V and 6 from J; bases not matched to a gene: 13. CDR1 and CDR2 (germline): LNHDA, SQIVND (reference sequence). CDR3 size: 16 residues. CDR3 DNA: TGTGCCAGTAGTCCCTTTGCCCGGACAGGGGAAGCTGAAGCTTTCTTT. Translating it yields CASSPFARTGEAEAFF.

V gene TRBV11-2 combines with J gene TRBJ2-3, with 11 bases aligning to TRBD2. The CDR3 spans 15 residues. Germline values: CDR1 SGHAT, CDR2 FQNNGV. J gave up 5 bases and V 3 bases, and 4 bases lay outside the gene matches. The CDR3 nucleotides read TGTGCCAGCAGCTTTCTAGCGGGAGGCCGAGATACGCAGTATTTT. Translated, it gives CASSFLAGGRDTQYF. The variable domain in full, with the rest retrieved from reference TRBV11-2 and TRBJ2-3, is EAGVAQSPRYKIIEKRQSVAFWCNPISGHATLYWYQQILGQGPKLLIQFQNNGVVDDSQLPKDRFSAERLKGVDSTLKIQPAKLEDSAVYLCASSFLAGGRDTQYFGPGTRLTVL.

The chain joins TRBV2 to TRBJ2-4; 9 nucleotides match TRBD1. The J segment lost 12 bases and the V segment lost 0 bases, leaving 15 bases of the junction unmatched. The CDR3 extends over 17 amino acids. The V gene's germline CDR1 is SNHLY and CDR2 FYNNEI. The DNA of the CDR3 is TGTGCCAGCAGTGAAGCTAACTACCCTGGGACAGGGAGGCATCAGTACTTC. It codes for CASSEANYPGTGRHQYF.

The J gene is TRBJ2-7, the V gene TRBV18; tentative D call: TRBD2 (5 bases). This CDR3 region has 15 residues. CDR1 KGHSH and CDR2 LQKENI come from the germline V gene. Between the trimmed V and J ends, which lost 5 bases and 3 bases, there was a span of 17 bases. Written as DNA, the CDR3 is TGTGCCAGCTCAGTCGCGAGGGTGTCCGGCTACGAGCAGTACTTC. Its translation: CASSVARVSGYEQYF.

This clone was detected only a few times. The J gene is TRBJ2-5, the V gene TRBV5-1; weak D call: TRBD2 (5 bases). Trimming cost V 4 bases and J 7 bases, with 8 bases left between them. Germline CDR1 is SGHRS and CDR2 is YFSETQ. There are 11 residues in the CDR3. DNA for the CDR3: TGCGCCAGCAGCGAAGGGAGGACCCAGTACTTC. Its translation is CASSEGRTQYF. The full variable domain, with the rest looked up from reference TRBV5-1 and TRBJ2-5, is KAGVTQTPRYLIKTRGQQVTLSCSPISGHRSVSWYQQTPGQGLQFLFEYFSETQRNKGNFPGRFSGRQFSNSRSEMNVSTLELGDSALYLCASSEGRTQYFGPGTRLLVL.

This clone has only a few counts. Other DNA sequences in this sample translate to the same CDR3. The chain uses TRBV30 and TRBJ1-4, with TRBD1 as a possible D gene (5 bases). This CDR3 has 14 residues. Germline values: CDR1 GTSNPN, CDR2 SVGIG (reference sequence). The V end lost 0 bases, the J end lost 5 bases, and 10 bases lay between the germline ends. CDR3 coding DNA: TGTGCCTGGAGTGTCGGGGGAACGAATGAAAAACTGTTTTTT. Its protein product is CAWSVGGTNEKLFF.

This clone was counted a few times. The genes are TRBV2 and TRBJ2-7, with 7 bases fitting TRBD1. V dropped 8 bases and J dropped 5; count of bases not matched to a gene: 9. The CDR3 is 13 amino acids. Germline V lookup: CDR1 SNHLY, CDR2 FYNNEI. DNA of the CDR3: TGTGCCAGCCGACAGGGTTTAATCGACGAGCAGTACTTC. Protein product: CASRQGLIDEQYF.

V is TRBV29-1 and J is TRBJ1-1; maybe TRBD1 (5 bases). The V gene lost 4 bases and the J gene lost 0 bases, with 12 bases spanning the gap. The CDR3 contains 14 residues. Germline CDR1 SQVTM, CDR2 ANQGSEA. CDR3 DNA: TGCAGCGTTGTGGCGGGGGTCGTGAACACTGAAGCTTTCTTT. Amino acid sequence: CSVVAGVVNTEAFF.